What follows are 20 T cell receptor beta chains derived from one specimen sequenced in a study of cytomegalovirus exposure and HLA in healthy donors. The PCR had 60 Vbeta and 13 Jbeta primers. Libraries were prepared by immunoSEQ multiplex PCR; TCRdb keeps only in-frame clonotypes and omits some of them. Counted here are under 200,000 clones, approximately 85% occurring once; the ten biggest clones make up under 1%. The source material was PBMCs. These receptors all stem from a girl aged 2 to 10 in good health and CMV-seropositive.

This chain joins TRBV29-1 and TRBJ2-7; tentatively, D is TRBD1 (6 bases). Germline loops: CDR1 SQVTM, CDR2 ANQGSEA. This CDR3 is built from 13 residues. V was cut by 1 base and J by 8 bases, with 15 bases left in between. In nucleotides, the CDR3 is TGCAGCGTTGAAGCCCCGACAGGTATAAAGCAGTACTTC. It encodes CSVEAPTGIKQYF.

This clone was detected only a few times. The chain combines TRBV6-1 with TRBJ1-1; 7 bases line up with TRBD1. The ends lost 11 bases at V and 8 bases at J; junction bases unmatched: 8. Germline lookup yields CDR1 MNHNS and CDR2 SASEGT. This CDR3 region has 11 residues. The CDR3 reads CAGKRQGEAFF. CDR3 DNA: TGTGCCGGCAAGCGACAGGGCGAAGCTTTCTTT.

The chain employs TRBV28 and TRBJ1-1, with D unresolved. Trimming removed 5 bases at V and 2 bases at J, with 6 bases between. CDR1 is MDHEN and CDR2 is SYDVKM in the germline V gene. CDR3 length: 12 residues. This chain's CDR3 is CASSGHNTEAFF. The CDR3 DNA reads as TGTGCCAGCAGTGGCCATAACACTGAAGCTTTCTTT. The whole variable domain, filled in from reference TRBV28 and TRBJ1-1, reads DVKVTQSSRYLVKRTGEKVFLECVQDMDHENMFWYRQDPGLGLRLIYFSYDVKMKEKGDIPEGYSVSREKKERFSLILESASTNQTSMYLCASSGHNTEAFFGQGTRLTVV.

This chain connects TRBV25-1 to TRBJ1-5; 8 nucleotides line up with TRBD1. CDR3 length equals 15 residues. Per germline, CDR1 MGHDK and CDR2 SYGVNS. The J segment lost 2 bases and the V segment lost 4 bases, leaving 4 bases of the junction unmatched. The CDR3 DNA follows: TGTGCCAGCAGTGTCGGACAGGGCGGCAATCAGCCCCAGCATTTT. Translation gives CASSVGQGGNQPQHF.

DNA for the CDR3: TGTGCCAGTAGTCCGGGACTGGGAGTAAACACCGGGGAGCTGTTTTTT. Residues: CASSPGLGVNTGELFF. This chain links TRBV19 with TRBJ2-2, with D tentatively TRBD2 (6 bases). The germline gives CDR1 LNHDA, CDR2 SQIVND (reference sequence). Trimming took 5 bases from V and 2 from J, leaving 15 bases between them. This CDR3 spans 16 amino acids.

The chain carries TRBV7-9 and TRBJ2-1, with 9 bases that match TRBD1. Unmatched junction bases numbered 9, after V lost 4 bases and J lost 8 bases. Germline CDR1 is SEHNR and CDR2 is FQNEAQ (reference sequence). This CDR3 is built from 15 residues. CDR3 in amino acids: CASSSGRDRVHEQFF. The DNA of the CDR3 is TGTGCCAGCAGCTCCGGCCGGGACAGGGTGCATGAGCAGTTCTTC.

As regards this clone: Since a much larger clone is just one base distant, this may be a read error. This chain joins TRBV28 and TRBJ2-7; D gene ambiguous. Germline lookup yields CDR1 MDHEN and CDR2 SYDVKM. The ends were cut back, 4 bases at V and 6 bases at J, with 10 bases in the middle. The CDR3 covers 12 residues. In DNA form, the CDR3 reads TGTGCCAGCAGTTACCCCCTGCGCGAGCAGTACTTC. As protein: CASSYPLREQYF.

Here the CDR3 reads CASSLNPEGGKETQYF. CDR3 nucleotides: TGTGCCAGCAGCTTAAATCCGGAGGGCGGAAAAGAGACCCAGTACTTC. V and J are TRBV7-9 and TRBJ2-5; tentatively, D is TRBD2 (6 bases). The length of the CDR3 is 16 residues. CDR1 is SEHNR, CDR2 FQNEAQ, per germline (reference sequence). With 2 bases removed from V and 3 bases from J, the gap between germline ends came to 16 bases.

The rearrangement links TRBV5-6 to TRBJ1-2; D is unresolved. CDR1 is SGHDT, CDR2 YYEEEE, per germline. The V and J ends lost 0 bases and 7 bases respectively, with 7 bases between them. The CDR3 runs 12 residues. The CDR3 DNA reads as TGTGCCAGCAGCTTGGCCACCGGTGGCTACACCTTC. As protein: CASSLATGGYTF.

This clone was counted only a few times. The CDR3 region has the DNA TGTGCCAGCAGCGACACCTACGAGCAGTACTTC. Its protein is CASSDTYEQYF. The V gene is TRBV5-4, the J gene TRBJ2-7; D uncertain. Germline CDR1 SGHNT, CDR2 YYREEE (reference sequence). The CDR3 sequence is 11 residues long. The V and J ends lost 4 bases and 2 bases respectively, with 4 bases between them.

This clone was seen a handful of times. The chain uses TRBV19 and TRBJ1-1; D gene ambiguous. The CDR3 runs to 13 residues. V was clipped by 9 bases and J by 4 bases, with 15 bases between them. Germline lookup yields CDR1 LNHDA and CDR2 SQIVND (reference sequence). CDR3 nucleotide sequence: TGTGCCAGCCTTCCAGTTAGGAGCACTGAAGCTTTCTTT. Its translation is CASLPVRSTEAFF.

The gene calls are TRBV27 and TRBJ1-1; 7 bases map to TRBD1. The trim removed 10 bases at V and 5 bases at J, leaving 7 bases unmatched. CDR1 is MNHEY and CDR2 is SMNVEV in the germline V gene (reference sequence). The length of the CDR3 is 12 residues. DNA of the CDR3: TGTGCCACCCGGACAGGAGGAACTGAAGCTTTCTTT. Translated, it gives CATRTGGTEAFF.

The chain employs TRBV4-2 and TRBJ1-5, with TRBD1 identical over 7 bases. CDR1 is LGHNA, CDR2 YNFKEQ, per germline. The CDR3 has 17 residues. V shed 1 base, J shed 2 bases, and the junction held 8 bases outside the gene matches. In DNA form, the CDR3 reads TGTGCCAGCAGCCAAGTCGGGACAGTGTCGGGCAATCAGCCCCAGCATTTT. Translating gives CASSQVGTVSGNQPQHF.

This chain connects TRBV7-3 to TRBJ2-7; TRBD1 might be the D (5 bases). V dropped 3 bases and J dropped 5 bases, with 14 bases sitting between them. The germline V gene encodes CDR1 SGHTA and CDR2 FQGTGA. This CDR3 comprises 14 residues. Here the CDR3 DNA reads TGTGCCAGCAGCTTCGGTCGCAGGGTTGACGAGCAGTACTTC. This encodes CASSFGRRVDEQYF.

V is TRBV28 and J is TRBJ1-2; the D gene is possibly TRBD1 (6 bases). V lost 3 bases to trimming and J lost 10 bases, with 9 bases between them. Germline V gene lookup returns CDR1 MDHEN and CDR2 SYDVKM. This CDR3 spans 11 amino acids. The CDR3 loop is CASSLHRAYTF. The CDR3 coding sequence is TGTGCCAGCAGTTTGCACAGGGCCTACACCTTC.

The chain employs TRBV28 and TRBJ2-1, with TRBD2 identical over 12 bases. The CDR3 is 16 amino acids. Germline trimming cut 1 base from V and 5 bases from J; bases unmatched to any gene: 3. Germline V gene sequence: CDR1 MDHEN, CDR2 SYDVKM. CDR3 bases: TGTGCCAGCAGTTTATCCGCTAGCGGGAGGGACAATGAGCAGTTCTTC. It encodes CASSLSASGRDNEQFF.

V gene TRBV7-2 combines with J gene TRBJ2-3; 7 bases align to TRBD2. After removal of 3 bases from V and 2 bases from J, the junction contained 5 bases not matched to a gene. The CDR3 has 15 amino acids. Germline V gives CDR1 SGHTA, CDR2 FQGNSA. The CDR3 loop is CASSFIAGDTDTQYF. Written as DNA, the CDR3 is TGTGCCAGCAGCTTCATTGCGGGAGACACAGATACGCAGTATTTT.

V usage is TRBV18 and J usage is TRBJ2-3; D possibly corresponds to TRBD2 (5 bases). V was trimmed by 3 bases and J by 4 bases, leaving 8 bases between them. The CDR3 sequence is 13 residues long. Germline V CDR1 and CDR2: KGHSH, LQKENI. CDR3 nucleotide sequence: TGTGCCAGCTCACCTCCCGGGGCAGATACGCAGTATTTT. Translated: CASSPPGADTQYF.

V is TRBV5-1 and J is TRBJ2-7; 7 bases line up with TRBD1. The germline V gene encodes CDR1 SGHRS and CDR2 YFSETQ. The junction had 3 bases not matched to a gene; V was cut back by 7 bases and J by 2 bases. The CDR3 length is 12 residues. The CDR3 DNA is TGCGCCAGCGGCGACAGGGCCTACGAGCAGTACTTC. It specifies CASGDRAYEQYF.

The genes are TRBV6-5 and TRBJ1-1; 7 bases agree with TRBD1. Per the germline V gene, CDR1 is MNHEY and CDR2 is SVGAGI. V shed 8 bases and J 3 bases; nucleotides not matched to a gene: 6. CDR3 length: 13 amino acids. The CDR3 nucleotides read TGTGCCAGCCTCAGGGGGACGGACACTGAAGCTTTCTTT. Amino acids: CASLRGTDTEAFF.